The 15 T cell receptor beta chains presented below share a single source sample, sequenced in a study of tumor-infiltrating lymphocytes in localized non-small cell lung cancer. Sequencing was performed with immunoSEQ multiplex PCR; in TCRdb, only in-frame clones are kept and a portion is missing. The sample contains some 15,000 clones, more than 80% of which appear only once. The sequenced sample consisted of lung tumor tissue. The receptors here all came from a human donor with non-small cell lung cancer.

CDR3 region: CSVDQGTVYSNQPQHF. CDR3 coding DNA: TGCAGCGTTGACCAAGGGACAGTCTATAGCAATCAGCCCCAGCATTTT. V and J are TRBV29-1 and TRBJ1-5; the match to TRBD1 covers 7 bases. V shed 3 bases, J shed 0 bases, and the junction held 8 bases outside the gene matches. CDR3 length equals 16 residues. Germline CDR1 SQVTM, CDR2 ANQGSEA.

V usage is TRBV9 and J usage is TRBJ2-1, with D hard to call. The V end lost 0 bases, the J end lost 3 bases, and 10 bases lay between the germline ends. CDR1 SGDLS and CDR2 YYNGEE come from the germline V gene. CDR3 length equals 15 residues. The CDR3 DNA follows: TGTGCCAGCAGCGTAGGCGGATGGAGCTACAATGAGCAGTTCTTC. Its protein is CASSVGGWSYNEQFF.

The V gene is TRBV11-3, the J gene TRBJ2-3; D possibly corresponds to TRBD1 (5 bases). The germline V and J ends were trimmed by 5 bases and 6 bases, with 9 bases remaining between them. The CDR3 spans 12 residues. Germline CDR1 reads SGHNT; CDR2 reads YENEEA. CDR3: CASSLSGDTQYF. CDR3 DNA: TGTGCCAGCAGCCTCTCAGGGGATACGCAGTATTTT.

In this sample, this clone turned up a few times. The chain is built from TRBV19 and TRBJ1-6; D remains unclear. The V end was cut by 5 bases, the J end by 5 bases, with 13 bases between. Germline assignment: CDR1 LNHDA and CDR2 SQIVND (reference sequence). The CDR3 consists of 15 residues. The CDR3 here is CASSAQLHDNSPLHF. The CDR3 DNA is TGTGCCAGTAGTGCGCAGCTTCATGATAATTCACCCCTCCACTTT. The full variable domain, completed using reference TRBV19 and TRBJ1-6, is DGGITQSPKYLFRKEGQNVTLSCEQNLNHDAMYWYRQDPGQGLRLIYYSQIVNDFQKGDIAEGYSVSREKKESFPLTVTSAQKNPTAFYLCASSAQLHDNSPLHFGNGTRLTVT.

As DNA, the CDR3 is TGTGCCAGCAGCTTGACGGTGGCATCGTCGAACACTGAAGCTTTCTTT. It translates to CASSLTVASSNTEAFF. The chain combines TRBV5-6 with TRBJ1-1, with D uncertain. This CDR3 spans 16 amino acids. The germline V gene has CDR1 SGHDT and CDR2 YYEEEE. Between the trimmed V and J ends, which lost 1 base and 1 base, there was a span of 14 bases. Full variable domain (outside the CDR3, taken from reference TRBV5-6 and TRBJ1-1): DAGVTQSPTHLIKTRGQQVTLRCSPKSGHDTVSWYQQALGQGPQFIFQYYEEEERQRGNFPDRFSGHQFPNYSSELNVNALLLGDSALYLCASSLTVASSNTEAFFGQGTRLTVV.

As DNA, the CDR3 is TGTGCCAGCAGTTTATTAGTCCGTGAAGCTTTCTTT. It codes for CASSLLVREAFF. V and J are TRBV28 and TRBJ1-1; D not certain. The CDR3 is 12 residues long. Germline CDR1 MDHEN, CDR2 SYDVKM. V lost 1 base and J lost 7, with 7 bases in between. Full variable domain (remainder filled in from reference TRBV28 and TRBJ1-1): DVKVTQSSRYLVKRTGEKVFLECVQDMDHENMFWYRQDPGLGLRLIYFSYDVKMKEKGDIPEGYSVSREKKERFSLILESASTNQTSMYLCASSLLVREAFFGQGTRLTVV.

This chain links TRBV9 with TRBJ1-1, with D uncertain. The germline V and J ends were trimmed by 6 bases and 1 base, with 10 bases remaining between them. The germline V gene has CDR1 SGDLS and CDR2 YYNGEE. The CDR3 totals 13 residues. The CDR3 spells CASTQGSNTEAFF. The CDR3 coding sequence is TGTGCCAGCACTCAAGGGTCGAACACTGAAGCTTTCTTT. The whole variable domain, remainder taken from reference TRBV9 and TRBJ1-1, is DSGVTQTPKHLITATGQRVTLRCSPRSGDLSVYWYQQSLDQGLQFLIQYYNGEERAKGNILERFSAQQFPDLHSELNLSSLELGDSALYFCASTQGSNTEAFFGQGTRLTVV.

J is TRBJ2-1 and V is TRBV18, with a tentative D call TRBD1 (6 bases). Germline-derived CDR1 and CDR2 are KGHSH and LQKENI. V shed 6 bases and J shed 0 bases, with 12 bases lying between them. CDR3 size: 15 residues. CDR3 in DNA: TGTGCCAGCTCTCCAGGACAGAGCTCCTACAATGAGCAGTTCTTC. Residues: CASSPGQSSYNEQFF.

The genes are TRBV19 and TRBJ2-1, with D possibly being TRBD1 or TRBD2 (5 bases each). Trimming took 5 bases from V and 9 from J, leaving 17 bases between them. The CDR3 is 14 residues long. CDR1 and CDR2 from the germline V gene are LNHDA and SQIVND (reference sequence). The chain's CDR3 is CASSPPGAFSEQFF. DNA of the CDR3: TGTGCCAGTAGTCCCCCCGGGGCTTTTAGTGAGCAGTTCTTC.

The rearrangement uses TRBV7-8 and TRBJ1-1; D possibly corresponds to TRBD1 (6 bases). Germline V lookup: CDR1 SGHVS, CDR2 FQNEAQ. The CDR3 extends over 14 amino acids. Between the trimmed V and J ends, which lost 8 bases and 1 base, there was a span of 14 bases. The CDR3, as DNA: TGTGCCAGCTCAGGACAGTCACCGAACACTGAAGCTTTCTTT. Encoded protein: CASSGQSPNTEAFF.

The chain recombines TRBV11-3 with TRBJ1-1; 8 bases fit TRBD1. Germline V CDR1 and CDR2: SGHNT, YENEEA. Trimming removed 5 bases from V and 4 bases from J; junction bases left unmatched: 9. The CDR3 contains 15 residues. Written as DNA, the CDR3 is TGTGCCAGCAGCCCACGGACAGGGAGGAGCACTGAAGCTTTCTTT. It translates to CASSPRTGRSTEAFF.

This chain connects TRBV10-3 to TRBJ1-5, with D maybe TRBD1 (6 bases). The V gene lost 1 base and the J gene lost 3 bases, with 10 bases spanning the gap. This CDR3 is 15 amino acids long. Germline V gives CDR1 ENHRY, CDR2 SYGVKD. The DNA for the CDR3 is TGTGCCATCAGTGAGTTTGGACAGATCAATCAGCCCCAGCATTTT. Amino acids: CAISEFGQINQPQHF.

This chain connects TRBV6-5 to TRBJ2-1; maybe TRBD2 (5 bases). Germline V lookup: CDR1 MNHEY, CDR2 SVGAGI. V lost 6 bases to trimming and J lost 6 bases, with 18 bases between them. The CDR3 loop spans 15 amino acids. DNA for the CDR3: TGTGCCAGCAGACCCTCGGGGTGGAATTTCAATGAGCAGTTCTTC. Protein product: CASRPSGWNFNEQFF.

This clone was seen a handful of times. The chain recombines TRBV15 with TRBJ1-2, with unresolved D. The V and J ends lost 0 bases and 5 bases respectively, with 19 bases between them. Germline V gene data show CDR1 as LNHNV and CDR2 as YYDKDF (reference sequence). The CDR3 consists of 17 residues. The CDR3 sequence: CATSRDRTPAVKYGYTF. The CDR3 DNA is TGTGCCACCAGCAGAGATCGAACACCGGCCGTTAAATATGGCTACACCTTC.

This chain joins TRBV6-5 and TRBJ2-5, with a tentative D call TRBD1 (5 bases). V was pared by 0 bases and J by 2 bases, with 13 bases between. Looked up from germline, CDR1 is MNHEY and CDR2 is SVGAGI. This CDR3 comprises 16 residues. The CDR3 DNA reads TGTGCCAGCAGTTACTCGATGACAGCTTCGCAAGAGACCCAGTACTTC. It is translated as CASSYSMTASQETQYF.